This T cell receptor beta chain was found in a study of T cell responses to AZD1222 COVID-19 vaccine. Study results and caveats: Sampling that yielded the repertoires occurred only after the peak T cell response.

The CDR3 totals 14 residues. V was trimmed by 5 bases and J by 0 bases, leaving 9 bases between them. Germline CDR1 reads SGHRS; CDR2 reads YFSETQ. The assay was immunoSEQ multiplex PCR, and TCRdb's table has in-frame clones only and misses some. Of 100,000 to 120,000 clones listed, about 90% are singletons. Concerning this clone itself: The antigen is unknown. This CDR3 is also generated by other DNA sequences in the sample.

The sample was peripheral blood, taken on day 0 of AZD1222 vaccination. The source is an adult in good health. This rearrangement joins TRBV5-1 to TRBJ1-3; a possible D gene is TRBD1 (5 bases). The CDR3, as DNA: TGCGCCAGCAGTCCCGACAGCTCTGGAAACACCATATATTTT. This sequence encodes CASSPDSSGNTIYF.